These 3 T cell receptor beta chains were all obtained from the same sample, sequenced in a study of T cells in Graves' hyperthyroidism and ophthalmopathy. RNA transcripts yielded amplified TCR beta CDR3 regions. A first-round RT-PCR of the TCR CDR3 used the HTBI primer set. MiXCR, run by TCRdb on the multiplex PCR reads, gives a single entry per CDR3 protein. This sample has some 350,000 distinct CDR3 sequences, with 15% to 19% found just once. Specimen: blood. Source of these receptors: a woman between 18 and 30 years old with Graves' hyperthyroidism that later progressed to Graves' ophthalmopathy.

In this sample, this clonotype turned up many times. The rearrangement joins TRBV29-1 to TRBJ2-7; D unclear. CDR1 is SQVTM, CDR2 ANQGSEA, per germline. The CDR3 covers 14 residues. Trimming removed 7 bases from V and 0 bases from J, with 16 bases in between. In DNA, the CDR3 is TGCAGCGGCACCTGGGCAGGTAGCTCCTACGAGCAGTACTTC. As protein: CSGTWAGSSYEQYF.

The DNA for the CDR3 is TGCGCCAGCAGTGCCGTGGTACACGAGCAGTACTTC. This encodes CASSAVVHEQYF. The chain carries TRBV10-2 and TRBJ2-7; D gene ambiguous. CDR1 is WSHSY, CDR2 SAAADI, per germline. The CDR3 is made up of 12 amino acids. The V and J ends lost 4 bases and 5 bases respectively, with 9 bases between them.

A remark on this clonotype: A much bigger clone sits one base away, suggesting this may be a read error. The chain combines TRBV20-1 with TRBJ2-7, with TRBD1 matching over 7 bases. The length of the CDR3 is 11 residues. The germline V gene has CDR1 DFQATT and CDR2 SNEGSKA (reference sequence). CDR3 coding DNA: TGCAGTGCTAGGGACAGGCCCGAGCAGTGCTTC. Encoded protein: CSARDRPEQCF.